This T cell receptor beta chain was recovered during a study of blood T cells in healthy people across ages. Germline CDR1 is MGHRA and CDR2 is YSYEKL. V was pared by 0 bases and J by 4 bases, with 19 bases between. This CDR3 has 19 amino acids. PCR was performed a second time for 7 to 11 cycles using a sample-barcoded 5' primer and a J-beta primer mix. A template-switch adaptor with 12 random nucleotides tagged each cDNA molecule. TCRdb reanalysed the 5' RACE reads using MiXCR and keeps one entry per CDR3 protein. The profile shows 650,000 to 800,000 distinct CDR3 sequences, approximately 44% of them singletons.

The sample was blood. The V gene is TRBV4-1, the J gene TRBJ2-6; D not resolved. The source of this sequence is a man in his 60s in good health. The CDR3 sequence: CASSQDLFAGISGANVLTF. CDR3 DNA: TGCGCCAGCAGCCAAGATCTATTCGCTGGGATTTCGGGGGCCAACGTCCTGACTTTC.